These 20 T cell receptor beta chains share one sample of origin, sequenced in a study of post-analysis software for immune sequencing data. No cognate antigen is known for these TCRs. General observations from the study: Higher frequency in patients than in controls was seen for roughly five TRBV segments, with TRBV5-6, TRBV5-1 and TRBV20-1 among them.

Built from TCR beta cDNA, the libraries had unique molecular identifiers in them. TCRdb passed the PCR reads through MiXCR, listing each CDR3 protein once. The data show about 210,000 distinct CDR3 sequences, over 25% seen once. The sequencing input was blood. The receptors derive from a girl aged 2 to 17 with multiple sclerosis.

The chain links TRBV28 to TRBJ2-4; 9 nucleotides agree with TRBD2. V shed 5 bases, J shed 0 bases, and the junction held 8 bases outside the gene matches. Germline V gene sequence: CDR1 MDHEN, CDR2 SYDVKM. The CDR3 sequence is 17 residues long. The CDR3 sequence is CASSPPLAGEAKNIQYF. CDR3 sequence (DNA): TGTGCCAGCAGTCCCCCACTAGCGGGTGAAGCCAAAAACATTCAGTACTTC.

This CDR3 is CASSLTSGTLEEQFF. CDR3 nucleotide sequence: TGCGCCAGCAGCTTGACTAGCGGCACTTTGGAGGAGCAGTTCTTC. V is TRBV5-1 and J is TRBJ2-1; 8 nucleotides match TRBD2. V was pared by 1 base and J by 10 bases, with 10 bases of the junction left unmatched. CDR1 is SGHRS and CDR2 is YFSETQ in the germline V gene. The CDR3 has 15 amino acids.

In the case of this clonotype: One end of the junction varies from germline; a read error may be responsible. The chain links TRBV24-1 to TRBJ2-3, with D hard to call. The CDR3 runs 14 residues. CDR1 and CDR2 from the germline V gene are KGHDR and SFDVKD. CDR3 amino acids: CAPSEDGVGDTQYF. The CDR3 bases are TGTGCCCCCAGTGAGGATGGGGTGGGAGATACGCAGTATTTT.

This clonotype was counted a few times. This chain's CDR3 is CASSVIEETQYF. In DNA form, the CDR3 reads TGCGCCAGCAGTGTCATAGAGGAGACCCAGTACTTC. This chain joins TRBV10-2 and TRBJ2-5; D remains ambiguous. V dropped 4 bases and J dropped 5 bases, with 8 bases sitting between them. The CDR3 extends over 12 amino acids. CDR1 WSHSY and CDR2 SAAADI come from the germline V gene.

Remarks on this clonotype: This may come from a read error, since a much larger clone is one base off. The CDR3 here is CASSLRGQSFEQYF. CDR3 bases: TGTGCCAGCAGCTTAAGAGGACAGTCCTTCGAGCAGTACTTC. The chain recombines TRBV7-8 with TRBJ2-5; TRBD1 is a possible D gene (6 bases). The J call is uncertain, as TRBJ2-7 better fits the DNA end. Germline lookup yields CDR1 SGHVS and CDR2 FQNEAQ. The CDR3 is made up of 14 amino acids.

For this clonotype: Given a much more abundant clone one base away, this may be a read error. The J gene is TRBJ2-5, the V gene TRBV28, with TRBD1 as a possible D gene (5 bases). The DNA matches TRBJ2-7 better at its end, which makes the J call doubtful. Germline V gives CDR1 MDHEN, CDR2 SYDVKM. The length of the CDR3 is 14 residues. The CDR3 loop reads CASSCSNRGYEQYF. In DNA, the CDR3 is TGTGCCAGCAGTTGCTCGAATAGGGGTTACGAGCAGTACTTC.

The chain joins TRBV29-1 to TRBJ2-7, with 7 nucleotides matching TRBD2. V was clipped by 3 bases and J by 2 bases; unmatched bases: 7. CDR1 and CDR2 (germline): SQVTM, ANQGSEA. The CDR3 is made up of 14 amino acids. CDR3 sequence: CSVDGGGETYEQYF. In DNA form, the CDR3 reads TGCAGCGTTGACGGTGGGGGGGAGACCTACGAGCAGTACTTC.

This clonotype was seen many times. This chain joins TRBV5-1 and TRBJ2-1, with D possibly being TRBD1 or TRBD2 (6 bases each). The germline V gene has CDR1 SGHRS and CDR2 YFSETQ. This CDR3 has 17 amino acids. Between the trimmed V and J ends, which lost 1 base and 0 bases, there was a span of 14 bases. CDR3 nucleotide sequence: TGCGCCAGCAGCTTGTATTCGGGGGCAAGCTCCTACAATGAGCAGTTCTTC. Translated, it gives CASSLYSGASSYNEQFF.

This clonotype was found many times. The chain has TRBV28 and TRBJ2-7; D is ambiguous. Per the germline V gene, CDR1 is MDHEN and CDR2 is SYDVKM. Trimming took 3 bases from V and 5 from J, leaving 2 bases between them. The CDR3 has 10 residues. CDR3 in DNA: TGTGCCAGCAGTTTGAACGAGCAGTACTTC. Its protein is CASSLNEQYF.

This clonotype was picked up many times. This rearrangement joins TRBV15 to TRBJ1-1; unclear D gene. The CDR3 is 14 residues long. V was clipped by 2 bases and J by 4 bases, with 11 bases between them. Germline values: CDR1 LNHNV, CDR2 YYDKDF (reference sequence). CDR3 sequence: CATSRTKGSTEAFF. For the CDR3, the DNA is TGTGCCACCAGCAGAACTAAGGGTTCCACTGAAGCTTTCTTT.

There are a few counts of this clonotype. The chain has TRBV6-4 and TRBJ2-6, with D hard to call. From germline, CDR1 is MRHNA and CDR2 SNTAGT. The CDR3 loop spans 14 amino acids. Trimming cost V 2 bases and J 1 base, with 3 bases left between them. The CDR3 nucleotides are TGTGCCAGCAGTGACAGGTCTGGGGCCAACGTCCTGACTTTC. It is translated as CASSDRSGANVLTF.

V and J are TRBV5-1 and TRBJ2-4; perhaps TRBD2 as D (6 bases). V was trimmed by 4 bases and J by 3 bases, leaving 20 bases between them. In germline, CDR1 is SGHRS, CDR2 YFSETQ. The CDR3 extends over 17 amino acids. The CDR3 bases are TGCGCCAGCAGCCGAGGAGGGACCGGTGGCTACAAAAACATTCAGTACTTC. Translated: CASSRGGTGGYKNIQYF.

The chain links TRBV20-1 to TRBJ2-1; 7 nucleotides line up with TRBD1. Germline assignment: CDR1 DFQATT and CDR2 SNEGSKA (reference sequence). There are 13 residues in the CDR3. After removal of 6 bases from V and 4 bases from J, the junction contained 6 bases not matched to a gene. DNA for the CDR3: TGCAGTGCCCGAGGGGACAGATACAATGAGCAGTTCTTC. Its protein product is CSARGDRYNEQFF.

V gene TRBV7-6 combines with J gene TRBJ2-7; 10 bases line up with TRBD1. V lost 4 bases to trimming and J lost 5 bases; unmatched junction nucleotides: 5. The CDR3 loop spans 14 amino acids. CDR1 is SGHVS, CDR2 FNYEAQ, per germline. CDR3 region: CASSSWDRGHEQYF. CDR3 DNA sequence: TGTGCCAGCAGCTCGTGGGACAGGGGCCACGAGCAGTACTTC. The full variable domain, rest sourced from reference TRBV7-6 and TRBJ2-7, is GAGVSQSPRYKVTKRGQDVALRCDPISGHVSLYWYRQALGQGPEFLTYFNYEAQQDKSGLPNDRFSAERPEGSISTLTIQRTEQRDSAMYRCASSSWDRGHEQYFGPGTRLTVT.

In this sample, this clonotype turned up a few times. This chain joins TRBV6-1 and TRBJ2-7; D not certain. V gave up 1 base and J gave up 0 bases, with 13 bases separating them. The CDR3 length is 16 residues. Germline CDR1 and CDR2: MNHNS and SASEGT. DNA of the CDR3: TGTGCCAGCAGTGAAGAGGCCGGTGCTAGCTCCTACGAGCAGTACTTC. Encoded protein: CASSEEAGASSYEQYF.

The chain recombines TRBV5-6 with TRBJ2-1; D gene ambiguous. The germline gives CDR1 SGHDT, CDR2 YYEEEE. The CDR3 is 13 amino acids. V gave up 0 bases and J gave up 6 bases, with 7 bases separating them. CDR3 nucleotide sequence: TGTGCCAGCAGCTTGGGGGCTACCAATGAGCAGTTCTTC. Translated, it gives CASSLGATNEQFF. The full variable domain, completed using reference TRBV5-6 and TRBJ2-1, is DAGVTQSPTHLIKTRGQQVTLRCSPKSGHDTVSWYQQALGQGPQFIFQYYEEEERQRGNFPDRFSGHQFPNYSSELNVNALLLGDSALYLCASSLGATNEQFFGPGTRLTVL.

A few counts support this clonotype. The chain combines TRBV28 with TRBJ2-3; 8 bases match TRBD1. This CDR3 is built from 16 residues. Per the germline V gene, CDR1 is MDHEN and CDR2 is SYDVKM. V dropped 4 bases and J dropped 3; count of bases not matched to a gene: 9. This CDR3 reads CASSSLSQGATDTQYF. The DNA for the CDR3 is TGTGCCAGCAGTTCGTTATCCCAGGGGGCTACAGATACGCAGTATTTT.

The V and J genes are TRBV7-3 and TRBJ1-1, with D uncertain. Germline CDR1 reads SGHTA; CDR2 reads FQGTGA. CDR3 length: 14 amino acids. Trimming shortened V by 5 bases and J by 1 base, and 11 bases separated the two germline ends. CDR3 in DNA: TGTGCCAGCAGCGTGGGTTCGGGGAACACTGAAGCTTTCTTT. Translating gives CASSVGSGNTEAFF.

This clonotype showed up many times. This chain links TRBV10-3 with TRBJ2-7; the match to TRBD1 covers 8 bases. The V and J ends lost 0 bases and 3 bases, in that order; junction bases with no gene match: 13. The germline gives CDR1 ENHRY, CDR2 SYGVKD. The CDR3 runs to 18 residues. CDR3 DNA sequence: TGTGCCATCAGTGAGTCGTCTGGGGGACAGGCGGTCGGCTACGAGCAGTACTTC. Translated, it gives CAISESSGGQAVGYEQYF.

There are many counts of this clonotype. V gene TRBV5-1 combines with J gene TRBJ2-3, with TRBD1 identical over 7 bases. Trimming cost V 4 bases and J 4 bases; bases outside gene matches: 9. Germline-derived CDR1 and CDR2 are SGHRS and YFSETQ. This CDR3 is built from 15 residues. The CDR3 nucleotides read TGCGCCAGCAGCCCCTTACTCGACAGGGCAGATACGCAGTATTTT. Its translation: CASSPLLDRADTQYF.